Following are 12 T cell receptor beta chains from one sample sequenced in a study of blood T cell repertoires in COVID-19. Libraries were prepared by immunoSEQ multiplex PCR; TCRdb keeps only in-frame clonotypes and omits some of them. In the table there are 110,000 or so clones, approximately 85% of which are singletons. The sample consisted of peripheral blood. These receptors were obtained from an older woman with COVID-19, enrolled during active disease.

The rearrangement links TRBV30 to TRBJ1-5, with a possible D match to TRBD1 (5 bases). CDR1 is GTSNPN and CDR2 is SVGIG in the germline V gene (reference sequence). There are 17 residues in the CDR3. V was trimmed by 1 base and J by 2 bases, leaving 18 bases between them. CDR3 sequence (DNA): TGTGCCTGGAGTGCAATTTCAGGGCGGACGGGCAATCAGCCCCAGCATTTT. This encodes CAWSAISGRTGNQPQHF.

V and J are TRBV19 and TRBJ1-1; a weak D match, TRBD1 (5 bases). CDR3 length: 16 residues. V was shortened by 1 base and J by 0 bases, with 12 bases between the two germline ends. The germline V gene has CDR1 LNHDA and CDR2 SQIVND (reference sequence). CDR3 amino acids: CASSIATAKMNTEAFF. The CDR3 DNA is TGTGCCAGTAGTATAGCGACAGCGAAAATGAACACTGAAGCTTTCTTT.

CDR3 in amino acids: CASSLVGVEYNSPLHF. DNA of the CDR3: TGTGCCAGCAGCTTAGTCGGGGTAGAGTATAATTCACCCCTCCACTTT. The chain links TRBV7-2 to TRBJ1-6; D remains ambiguous. Germline V gene lookup returns CDR1 SGHTA and CDR2 FQGNSA. The CDR3 extends over 16 amino acids. The V end lost 1 base, the J end lost 4 bases, and 11 bases lay between the germline ends.

The rearrangement links TRBV20-1 to TRBJ2-7; 9 nucleotides agree with TRBD1. Trimming removed 3 bases from V and 3 bases from J; junction bases left unmatched: 12. This CDR3 spans 16 amino acids. Germline CDR1 and CDR2: DFQATT and SNEGSKA (reference sequence). The CDR3 nucleotides read TGCAGTGCTAGTCCTCGGGGGACAGGGAAAAGCTACGAGCAGTACTTC. Translated: CSASPRGTGKSYEQYF.

This clone was counted between two and nine times. This sequence joins TRBV7-8 and TRBJ1-2, with 8 bases identical to TRBD1. The CDR3 spans 20 residues. The V segment lost 4 bases and the J segment 4 bases; nucleotides outside the gene matches: 23. The V gene's germline CDR1 is SGHVS and CDR2 FQNEAQ. CDR3 residues: CASSSKPARPHGTGLYGYTF. The CDR3 DNA sequence: TGTGCCAGCAGCTCTAAACCAGCCCGCCCGCATGGGACAGGACTCTATGGCTACACCTTC.

This clone has more than one count but fewer than ten. The chain employs TRBV19 and TRBJ2-3; weak D call: TRBD1 (6 bases). CDR3 size: 14 residues. The V and J ends lost 7 bases and 2 bases respectively, with 13 bases between them. Germline V lookup: CDR1 LNHDA, CDR2 SQIVND (reference sequence). CDR3 DNA: TGTGCCAGTACGGACAGAGCCTTCACAGATACGCAGTATTTT. Its protein product is CASTDRAFTDTQYF.

The J gene is TRBJ2-7, the V gene TRBV10-1; 9 bases are shared with TRBD2. This CDR3 has 13 amino acids. Germline V gives CDR1 WNHNN, CDR2 SYGVQD (reference sequence). The V segment lost 5 bases and the J segment 5 bases; nucleotides outside the gene matches: 4. The CDR3, as DNA: TGCGCCAGCAGTACCGGCGGGGGGGACGAGCAGTACTTC. Its translation is CASSTGGGDEQYF.

This clone showed up just a few times. The chain recombines TRBV7-8 with TRBJ1-3, with D possibly being TRBD1 (5 bases). Germline CDR1 and CDR2: SGHVS and FQNEAQ. The CDR3 loop spans 14 amino acids. Deletions cut 5 bases from V and 2 bases from J, with 10 bases between. CDR3 coding DNA: TGTGCCAGCAGCAAAGGAGGGGCTGGAAACACCATATATTTT. Its protein product is CASSKGGAGNTIYF.

The V call is TRBV27, the J call TRBJ1-5; 7 bases fit TRBD1. CDR3 length: 14 amino acids. Germline CDR1 reads MNHEY; CDR2 reads SMNVEV (reference sequence). The ends lost 5 bases at V and 3 bases at J; junction bases unmatched: 4. The CDR3 DNA is TGTGCCAGCAGTCCTGGACAGGACAATCAGCCCCAGCATTTT. Protein: CASSPGQDNQPQHF.

The gene calls are TRBV28 and TRBJ1-2; D gene ambiguous. The germline V and J ends were trimmed by 8 bases and 1 base, with 11 bases remaining between them. CDR3 size: 13 residues. CDR1 and CDR2 from the germline V gene are MDHEN and SYDVKM. The DNA for the CDR3 is TGTGCCAGCCACGGTAGCTTTAACTATGGCTACACCTTC. Its protein is CASHGSFNYGYTF.

This clone showed up just once. This rearrangement joins TRBV11-3 to TRBJ2-2, with TRBD1 matching over 7 bases. The CDR3 sequence is 16 residues long. Germline CDR1 and CDR2: SGHNT and YENEEA. Losses at the gene ends were 5 bases for V and 0 bases for J; bases not matched to a gene: 6. CDR3 bases: TGTGCCAGCAGCCCTGAGGGGGCAGCGAACACCGGGGAGCTGTTTTTT. Translation: CASSPEGAANTGELFF.

V is TRBV5-1 and J is TRBJ1-6; a possible D gene is TRBD1 (6 bases). Germline CDR1 reads SGHRS; CDR2 reads YFSETQ. This CDR3 is 16 amino acids long. V was clipped by 3 bases and J by 7 bases, with 17 bases between them. The CDR3 spells CASSSTARGDNSPLHF. The CDR3 DNA reads as TGCGCCAGCAGCTCGACGGCCAGGGGAGACAATTCACCCCTCCACTTT.